Described below is a single T cell receptor (beta chain) sequence and its context. What it binds is not known. Profiled with immunoSEQ multiplex PCR; TCRdb holds only in-frame clones, not every one. This table holds some 96,000 clones, around nine tenths found once. This sample was included in a study of T cell responses to AZD1222 COVID-19 vaccine. Study results and caveats: Of the AZD1222 recipients, only five to seven were seropositive at baseline. The peak T cell response came first, and repertoires were sampled only after it.

The CDR3 contains 13 residues. Trimming removed 3 bases at V and 7 bases at J, with 13 bases between. CDR1 and CDR2 from the germline V gene are DFQATT and SNEGSKA (reference sequence). This TCR was sampled from an adult who received the AZD1222 COVID-19 vaccine. The rearrangement joins TRBV20-1 to TRBJ2-1; D ambiguous. The starting material was peripheral blood, obtained 28 days after the second AZD1222 dose. The CDR3 coding sequence is TGCAGTGCTAGTTCGGCTTCTGGTAATGAGCAGTTCTTC. The encoded protein is CSASSASGNEQFF.